This T cell receptor beta chain was recorded in a study of PD-1 blockade in classical Hodgkin lymphoma. Whole-study findings and limits: TCR diversity rose significantly by C4D1 in CD4+ but not CD8+ cells.

TCRdb's copy holds only in-frame clones and misses some; the assay was immunoSEQ multiplex PCR. This table has roughly 4,000 clones, around 77% appearing once. Details on this clone: Its antigen is unknown.

No patient escaped relapse after autologous stem cell transplantation, and brentuximab vedotin exposure varied. Trimming took off 2 bases at V and 9 bases at J, with 11 bases between the two ends. CDR1 and CDR2 (germline): SGHVS, FNYEAQ. The CDR3 covers 14 residues. The chain carries TRBV7-6 and TRBJ1-6; unclear D gene. The specimen was peripheral blood mononuclear cells (PBMCs), collected at baseline. The source is a human donor with classical Hodgkin lymphoma. In nucleotides, the CDR3 is TGTGCCAGCAGCTTACGGGATATCGGTTCACCCCTCCACTTT. This gives the protein CASSLRDIGSPLHF.